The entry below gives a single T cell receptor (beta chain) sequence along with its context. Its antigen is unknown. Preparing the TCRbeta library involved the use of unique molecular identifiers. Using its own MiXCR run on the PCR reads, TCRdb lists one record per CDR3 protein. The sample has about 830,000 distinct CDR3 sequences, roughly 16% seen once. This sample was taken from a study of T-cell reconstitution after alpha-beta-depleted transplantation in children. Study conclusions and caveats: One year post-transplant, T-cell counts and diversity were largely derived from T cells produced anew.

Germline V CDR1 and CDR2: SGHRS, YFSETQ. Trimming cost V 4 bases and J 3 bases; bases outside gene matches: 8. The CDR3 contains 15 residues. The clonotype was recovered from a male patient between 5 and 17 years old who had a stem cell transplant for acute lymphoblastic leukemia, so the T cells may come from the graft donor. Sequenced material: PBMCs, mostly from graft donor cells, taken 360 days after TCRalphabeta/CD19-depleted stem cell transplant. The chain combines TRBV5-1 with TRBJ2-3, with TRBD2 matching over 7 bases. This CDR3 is CASSPAGVGTDTQYF. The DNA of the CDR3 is TGCGCCAGCAGCCCTGCGGGAGTTGGGACAGATACGCAGTATTTT. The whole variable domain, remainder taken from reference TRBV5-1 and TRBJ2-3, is KAGVTQTPRYLIKTRGQQVTLSCSPISGHRSVSWYQQTPGQGLQFLFEYFSETQRNKGNFPGRFSGRQFSNSRSEMNVSTLELGDSALYLCASSPAGVGTDTQYFGPGTRLTVL.